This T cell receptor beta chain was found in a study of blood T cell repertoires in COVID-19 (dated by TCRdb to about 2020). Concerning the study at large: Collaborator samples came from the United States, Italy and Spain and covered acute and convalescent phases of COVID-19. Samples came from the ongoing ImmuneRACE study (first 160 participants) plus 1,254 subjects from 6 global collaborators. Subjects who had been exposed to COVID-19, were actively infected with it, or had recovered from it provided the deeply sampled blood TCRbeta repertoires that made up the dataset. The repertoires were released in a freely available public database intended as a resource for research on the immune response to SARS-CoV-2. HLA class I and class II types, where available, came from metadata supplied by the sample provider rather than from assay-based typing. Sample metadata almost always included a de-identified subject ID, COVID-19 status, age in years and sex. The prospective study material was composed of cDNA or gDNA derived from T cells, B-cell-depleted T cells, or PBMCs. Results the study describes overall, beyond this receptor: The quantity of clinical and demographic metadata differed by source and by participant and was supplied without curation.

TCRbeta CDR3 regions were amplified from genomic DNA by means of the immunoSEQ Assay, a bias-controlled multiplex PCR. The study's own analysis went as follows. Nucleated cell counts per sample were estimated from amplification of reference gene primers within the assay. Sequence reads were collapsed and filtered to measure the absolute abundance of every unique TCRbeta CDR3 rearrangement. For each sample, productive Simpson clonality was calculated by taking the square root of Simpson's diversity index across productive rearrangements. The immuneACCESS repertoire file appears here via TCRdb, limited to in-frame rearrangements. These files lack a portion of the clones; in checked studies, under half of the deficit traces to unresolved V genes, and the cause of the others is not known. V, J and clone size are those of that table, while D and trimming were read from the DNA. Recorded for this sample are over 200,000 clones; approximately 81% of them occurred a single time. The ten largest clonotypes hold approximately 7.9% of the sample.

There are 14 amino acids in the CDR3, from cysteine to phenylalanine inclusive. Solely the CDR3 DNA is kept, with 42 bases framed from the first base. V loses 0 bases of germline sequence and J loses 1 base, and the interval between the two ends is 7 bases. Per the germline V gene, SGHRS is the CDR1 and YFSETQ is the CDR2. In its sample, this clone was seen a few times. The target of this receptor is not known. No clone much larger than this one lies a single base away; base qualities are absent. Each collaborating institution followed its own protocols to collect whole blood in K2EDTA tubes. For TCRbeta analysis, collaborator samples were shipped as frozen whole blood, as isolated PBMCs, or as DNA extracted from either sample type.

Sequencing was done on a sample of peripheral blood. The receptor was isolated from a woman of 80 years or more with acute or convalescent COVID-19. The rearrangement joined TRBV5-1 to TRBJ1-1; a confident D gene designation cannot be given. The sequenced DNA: TGCGCCAGCAGCTTGGCCGTACAGAACACTGAAGCTTTCTTT. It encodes CASSLAVQNTEAFF. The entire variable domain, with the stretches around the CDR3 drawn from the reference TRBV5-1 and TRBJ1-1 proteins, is KAGVTQTPRYLIKTRGQQVTLSCSPISGHRSVSWYQQTPGQGLQFLFEYFSETQRNKGNFPGRFSGRQFSNSRSEMNVSTLELGDSALYLCASSLAVQNTEAFFGQGTRLTVV.